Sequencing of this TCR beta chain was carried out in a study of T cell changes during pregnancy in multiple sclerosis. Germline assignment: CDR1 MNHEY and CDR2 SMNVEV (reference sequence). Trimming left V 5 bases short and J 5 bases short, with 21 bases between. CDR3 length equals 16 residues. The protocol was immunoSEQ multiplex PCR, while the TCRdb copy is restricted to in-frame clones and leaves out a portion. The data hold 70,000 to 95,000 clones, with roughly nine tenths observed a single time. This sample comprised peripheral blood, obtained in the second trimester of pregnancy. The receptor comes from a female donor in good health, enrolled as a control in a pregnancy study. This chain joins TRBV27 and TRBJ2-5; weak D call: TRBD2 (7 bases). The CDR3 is CASSNDQRGARETQYF. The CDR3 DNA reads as TGTGCCAGCAGTAACGACCAACGGGGGGCCAGGGAGACCCAGTACTTC.